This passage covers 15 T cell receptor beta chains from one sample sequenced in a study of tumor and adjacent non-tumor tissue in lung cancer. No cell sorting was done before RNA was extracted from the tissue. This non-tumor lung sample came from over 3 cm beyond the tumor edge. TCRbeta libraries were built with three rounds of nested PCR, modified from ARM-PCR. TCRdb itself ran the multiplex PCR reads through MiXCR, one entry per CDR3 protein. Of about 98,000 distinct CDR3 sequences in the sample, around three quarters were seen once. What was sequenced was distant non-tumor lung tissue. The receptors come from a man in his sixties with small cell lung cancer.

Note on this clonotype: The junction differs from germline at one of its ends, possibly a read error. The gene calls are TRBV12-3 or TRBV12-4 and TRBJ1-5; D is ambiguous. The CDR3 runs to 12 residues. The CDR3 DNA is TGTGCCAGTAGTAGAGTGGATCAGCCCCAGCGTTTT. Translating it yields CASSRVDQPQRF.

DNA for the CDR3: TGTGCCAGCTCACGGGACAGGGGAAACACCATATATTTT. Translated, it gives CASSRDRGNTIYF. The V call is TRBV18, the J call TRBJ1-3, with 8 bases matching TRBD1. V lost 4 bases, J lost 4 bases, and 0 bases stayed unmatched. CDR1 KGHSH and CDR2 LQKENI come from the germline V gene. This CDR3 is built from 13 residues. The variable domain in full, completed from reference TRBV18 and TRBJ1-3, reads NAGVMQNPRHLVRRRGQEARLRCSPMKGHSHVYWYRQLPEEGLKFMVYLQKENIIDESGMPKERFSAEFPKEGPSILRIQQVVRGDSAAYFCASSRDRGNTIYFGEGSWLTVV.

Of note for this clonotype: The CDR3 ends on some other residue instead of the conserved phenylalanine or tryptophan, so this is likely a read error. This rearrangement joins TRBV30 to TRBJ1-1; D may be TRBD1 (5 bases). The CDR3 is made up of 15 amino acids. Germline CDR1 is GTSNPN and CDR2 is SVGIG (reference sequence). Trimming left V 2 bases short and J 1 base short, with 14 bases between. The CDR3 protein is CAWSSNDQGNTEAFC. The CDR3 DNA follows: TGTGCCTGGAGTTCCAACGATCAGGGGAACACTGAAGCTTTCTGT.

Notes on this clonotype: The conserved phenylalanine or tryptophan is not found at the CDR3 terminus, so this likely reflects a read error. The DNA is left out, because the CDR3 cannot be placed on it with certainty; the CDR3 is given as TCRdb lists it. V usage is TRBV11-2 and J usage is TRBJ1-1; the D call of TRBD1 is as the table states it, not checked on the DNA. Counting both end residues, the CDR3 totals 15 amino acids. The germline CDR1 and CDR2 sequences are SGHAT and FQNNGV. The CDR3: CASSLHSGGNTEAFI.

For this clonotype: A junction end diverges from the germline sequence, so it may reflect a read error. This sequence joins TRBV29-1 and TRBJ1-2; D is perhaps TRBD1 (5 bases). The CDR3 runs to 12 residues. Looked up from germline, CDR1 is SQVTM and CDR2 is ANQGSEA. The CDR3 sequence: CSVAGRGYGYTF. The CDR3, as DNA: TGCAGCGTTGCGGGTAGGGGCTATGGTTACACCTTC.

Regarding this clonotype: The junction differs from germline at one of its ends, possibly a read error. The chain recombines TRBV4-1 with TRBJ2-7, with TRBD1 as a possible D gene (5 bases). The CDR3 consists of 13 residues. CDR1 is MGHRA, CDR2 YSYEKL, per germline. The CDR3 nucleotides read TGTGTCAGCAGTTTCGACAGACTCTGCGAGCAGTACTTC. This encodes CVSSFDRLCEQYF.

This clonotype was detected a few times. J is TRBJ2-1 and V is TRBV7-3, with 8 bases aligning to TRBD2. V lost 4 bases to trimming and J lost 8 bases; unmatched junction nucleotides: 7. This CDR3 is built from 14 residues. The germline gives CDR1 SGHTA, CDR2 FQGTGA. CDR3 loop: CASSWGGRRDEQFF. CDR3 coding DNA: TGTGCCAGCAGCTGGGGCGGGAGGCGCGATGAGCAGTTCTTC.

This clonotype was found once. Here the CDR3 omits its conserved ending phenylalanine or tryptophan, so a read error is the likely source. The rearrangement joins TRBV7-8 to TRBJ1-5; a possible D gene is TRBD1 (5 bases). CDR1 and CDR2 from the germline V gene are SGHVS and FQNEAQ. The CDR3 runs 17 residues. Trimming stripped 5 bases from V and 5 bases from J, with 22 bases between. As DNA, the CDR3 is TGTGCCAGCAGCCCGTTGGCGGGACGGGGGTGGTATCAGCCCCAGCATTAT. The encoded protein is CASSPLAGRGWYQPQHY.

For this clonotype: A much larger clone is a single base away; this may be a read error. CDR3 in amino acids: CASSFDRLPYEHYF. CDR3 sequence (DNA): TGTGCCAGCAGCTTCGATCGGCTACCCTACGAGCACTACTTC. The chain joins TRBV7-9 to TRBJ2-7, with D hard to call. Germline CDR1 SEHNR, CDR2 FQNEAQ (reference sequence). This CDR3 has 14 amino acids.

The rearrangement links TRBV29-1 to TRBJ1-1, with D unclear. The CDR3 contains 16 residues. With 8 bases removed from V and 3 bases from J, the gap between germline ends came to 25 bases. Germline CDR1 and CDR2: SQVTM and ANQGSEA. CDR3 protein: CSIWTQRGPMDTEAFF. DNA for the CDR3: TGCAGCATATGGACCCAACGTGGTCCCATGGACACTGAAGCTTTCTTT. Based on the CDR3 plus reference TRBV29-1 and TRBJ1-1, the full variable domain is SAVISQKPSRDICQRGTSLTIQCQVDSQVTMMFWYRQQPGQSLTLIATANQGSEATYESGFVIDKFPISRPNLTFSTLTVSNMSPEDSSIYLCSIWTQRGPMDTEAFFGQGTRLTVV.

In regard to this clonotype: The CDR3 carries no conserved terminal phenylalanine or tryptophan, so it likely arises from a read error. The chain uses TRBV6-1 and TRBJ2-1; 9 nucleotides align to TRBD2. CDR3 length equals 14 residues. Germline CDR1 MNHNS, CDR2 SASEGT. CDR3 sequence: CVSIFSGSRNEQFL. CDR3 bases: TGTGTTAGCATCTTTAGCGGGAGTAGGAATGAGCAGTTCTTA.

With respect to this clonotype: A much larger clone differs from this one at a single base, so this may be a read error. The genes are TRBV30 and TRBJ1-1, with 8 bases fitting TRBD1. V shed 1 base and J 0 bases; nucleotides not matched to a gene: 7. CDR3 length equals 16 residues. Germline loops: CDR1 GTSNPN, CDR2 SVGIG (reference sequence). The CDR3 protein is CAWSAQTGGVNTEAFF. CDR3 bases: TGTGCCTGGAGTGCCCAAACAGGGGGAGTGAACACTGAAGCTTTCTTT. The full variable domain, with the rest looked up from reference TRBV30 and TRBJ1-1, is SQTIHQWPATLVQPVGSPLSLECTVEGTSNPNLYWYRQAAGRGLQLLFYSVGIGQISSEVPQNLSASRPQDRQFILSSKKLLLSDSGFYLCAWSAQTGGVNTEAFFGQGTRLTVV.

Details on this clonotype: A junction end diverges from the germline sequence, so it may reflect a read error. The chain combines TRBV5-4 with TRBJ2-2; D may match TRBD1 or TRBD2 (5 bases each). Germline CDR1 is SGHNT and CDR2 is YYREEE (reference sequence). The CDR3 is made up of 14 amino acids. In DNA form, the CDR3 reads TGTGCCAGTTCGTTCGGGCCGGACACCGGGGAGTTGTCTTTT. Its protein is CASSFGPDTGELSF.

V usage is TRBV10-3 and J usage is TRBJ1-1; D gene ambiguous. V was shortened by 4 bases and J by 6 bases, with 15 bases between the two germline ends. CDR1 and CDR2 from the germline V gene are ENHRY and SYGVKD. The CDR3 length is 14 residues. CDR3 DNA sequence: TGTGCCATCAGTGTGCAACTGGGGATAGCTGAAGCTTTCTTT. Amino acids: CAISVQLGIAEAFF.

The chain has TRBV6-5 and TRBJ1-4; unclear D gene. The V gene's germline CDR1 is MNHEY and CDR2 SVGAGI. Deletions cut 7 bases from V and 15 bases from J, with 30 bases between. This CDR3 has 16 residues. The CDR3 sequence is CASTTKDSATNEKLFF. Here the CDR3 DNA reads TGTGCCAGCACCACCAAGGATTCAGCAACTAATGAAAAGTTGTTTTTT.